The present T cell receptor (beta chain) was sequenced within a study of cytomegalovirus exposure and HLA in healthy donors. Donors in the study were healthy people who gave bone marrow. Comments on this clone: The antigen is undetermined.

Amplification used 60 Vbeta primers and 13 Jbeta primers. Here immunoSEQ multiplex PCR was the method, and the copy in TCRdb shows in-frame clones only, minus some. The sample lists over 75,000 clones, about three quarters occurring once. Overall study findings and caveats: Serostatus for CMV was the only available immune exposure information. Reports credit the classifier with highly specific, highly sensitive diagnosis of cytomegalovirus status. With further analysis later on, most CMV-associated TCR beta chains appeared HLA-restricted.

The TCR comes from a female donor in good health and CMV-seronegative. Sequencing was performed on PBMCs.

CDR3 nucleotides: TGTGCCAGCAGCTTAGCGCGGGGAGGGGAGCAGTACTTC. Amino acid sequence: CASSLARGGEQYF. This chain joins TRBV7-6 and TRBJ2-7; 7 nucleotides agree with TRBD2. The junction had 3 bases not matched to a gene; V was cut back by 0 bases and J by 7 bases. The CDR3 extends over 13 amino acids. Germline V gives CDR1 SGHVS, CDR2 FNYEAQ.